One and the same sample provided the 27 T cell receptor beta chains below, sequenced in a study of T cell repertoires in cytomegalovirus infection. Each CDR3 protein is one row after TCRdb ran MiXCR on the reads. The repertoire holds some 180,000 distinct CDR3 sequences, with less than 9.5% as singletons. The sequenced sample was PBMCs. The receptors were gathered from a human donor in good health (CMV status not recorded). Some clones in this sample may be carry-over from other donors' samples.

This clonotype has only a few counts. The gene calls are TRBV20-1 and TRBJ2-1; D unresolved. This CDR3 comprises 13 residues. Trimming left V 0 bases short and J 5 bases short, with 8 bases between. The germline V gene encodes CDR1 DFQATT and CDR2 SNEGSKA (reference sequence). The CDR3 sequence: CSARERADNEQFF. The CDR3 bases are TGCAGTGCTAGAGAAAGGGCGGACAATGAGCAGTTCTTC.

In this sample, this clonotype turned up many times. The V call is TRBV10-3, the J call TRBJ2-1; D possibly corresponds to TRBD2 (6 bases). This CDR3 comprises 16 residues. The germline gives CDR1 ENHRY, CDR2 SYGVKD. Trimming took off 1 base at V and 4 bases at J, with 14 bases between the two ends. CDR3: CAISEYGGGGYNEQFF. CDR3 DNA: TGTGCCATCAGTGAGTATGGGGGAGGAGGTTACAATGAGCAGTTCTTC.

The sample holds many counts of this clonotype. The chain carries TRBV2 and TRBJ1-4; 7 nucleotides match TRBD1. The CDR3 has 15 amino acids. V dropped 1 base and J dropped 5; count of bases not matched to a gene: 4. The germline gives CDR1 SNHLY, CDR2 FYNNEI. The CDR3 region is CASSEEGARNEKLFF. The CDR3 DNA reads TGTGCCAGCAGTGAAGAGGGGGCACGGAATGAAAAACTGTTTTTT.

This clonotype was observed at least ten times. The chain is built from TRBV6-1 and TRBJ1-1, with D perhaps TRBD1 (5 bases). The germline gives CDR1 MNHNS, CDR2 SASEGT. The CDR3 sequence is 13 residues long. The V end was cut by 2 bases, the J end by 6 bases, with 10 bases between. CDR3 residues: CASSERTHAEAFF. DNA for the CDR3: TGTGCCAGCAGTGAAAGGACACACGCTGAAGCTTTCTTT.

This clonotype occurred a few times. The chain combines TRBV15 with TRBJ1-6, with D maybe TRBD1 (6 bases). The V and J ends lost 0 bases and 3 bases respectively, with 6 bases between them. The CDR3 extends over 15 amino acids. Germline CDR1 and CDR2: LNHNV and YYDKDF (reference sequence). The chain's CDR3 is CATSRDRGYNSPLHF. DNA of the CDR3: TGTGCCACCAGCAGAGACAGGGGCTATAATTCACCCCTCCACTTT. The complete variable domain, with remaining parts taken from reference TRBV15 and TRBJ1-6, reads DAMVIQNPRYQVTQFGKPVTLSCSQTLNHNVMYWYQQKSSQAPKLLFHYYDKDFNNEADTPDNFQSRRPNTSFCFLDIRSPGLGDTAMYLCATSRDRGYNSPLHFGNGTRLTVT.

This clonotype was observed a few times. The chain is built from TRBV12-3 or TRBV12-4 and TRBJ2-1; D remains ambiguous. There are 14 residues in the CDR3. Trimming removed 5 bases at V and 5 bases at J, with 13 bases between. CDR3 bases: TGTGCCAGCAGTCCCCTGGGTGGCCACAATGAGCAGTTCTTC. It encodes CASSPLGGHNEQFF.

The CDR3 reads CSARDLDNEKLFF. CDR3 DNA sequence: TGCAGTGCTAGAGATCTAGACAATGAAAAACTGTTTTTT. The rearrangement links TRBV20-1 to TRBJ1-4; D is unclear. In germline, CDR1 is DFQATT, CDR2 SNEGSKA (reference sequence). V gave up 0 bases and J gave up 5 bases, with 7 bases separating them. The CDR3 totals 13 residues.

The V and J genes are TRBV11-2 and TRBJ2-7; D not certain. The CDR3 covers 13 residues. Germline loops: CDR1 SGHAT, CDR2 FQNNGV. V gave up 3 bases and J gave up 4 bases, with 10 bases separating them. CDR3 in DNA: TGTGCCAGCAGCTTCTCCACTGAGTACGAGCAGTACTTC. Translating it yields CASSFSTEYEQYF.

This clonotype was seen repeatedly, ten times or more. The J gene is TRBJ2-3, the V gene TRBV5-6, with 8 bases lining up with TRBD2. This CDR3 contains 14 residues. Germline lookup yields CDR1 SGHDT and CDR2 YYEEEE. V trimming: 4 bases; J trimming: 3 bases; junction bases outside the gene matches: 4. CDR3 region: CASSDIAGTDTQYF. The CDR3 DNA is TGTGCCAGCAGCGACATAGCGGGAACAGATACGCAGTATTTT.

This clonotype was seen only a few times. The V and J genes are TRBV2 and TRBJ2-5; no clear D. This CDR3 spans 14 amino acids. Per the germline V gene, CDR1 is SNHLY and CDR2 is FYNNEI. Trimming removed 8 bases from V and 4 bases from J, with 17 bases in between. The CDR3 bases are TGTGCCAGCGAACCGGGCTCATCCCGAGAGACCCAGTACTTC. Residues: CASEPGSSRETQYF.

This clonotype has a count of ten or more. The rearrangement joins TRBV7-2 to TRBJ1-1; 9 bases agree with TRBD1. Germline CDR1 and CDR2: SGHTA and FQGNSA. The CDR3 is 15 amino acids. V was clipped by 5 bases and J by 7 bases; unmatched bases: 11. CDR3 DNA: TGTGCCAGCAGCGCTACGAGGACAGGGGTGAGTGAAGCTTTCTTT. Amino acids: CASSATRTGVSEAFF.

This sequence joins TRBV27 and TRBJ2-2; D ambiguous. Trimming left V 10 bases short and J 1 base short, with 10 bases between. The CDR3 is 13 amino acids. The germline V gene has CDR1 MNHEY and CDR2 SMNVEV (reference sequence). The CDR3 sequence is CATAQGNTGELFF. The CDR3 coding sequence is TGTGCCACAGCCCAAGGGAACACCGGGGAGCTGTTTTTT.

There are many counts of this clonotype. The chain combines TRBV7-2 with TRBJ2-5; 11 bases agree with TRBD2. Looked up from germline, CDR1 is SGHTA and CDR2 is FQGNSA. The CDR3 has 15 residues. The V and J ends lost 5 bases and 1 base, in that order; junction bases with no gene match: 3. The CDR3 protein is CASSPGTSGQETQYF. The CDR3 bases are TGTGCCAGCAGCCCGGGGACTAGCGGCCAAGAGACCCAGTACTTC.

This clonotype was seen a few times. The rearrangement joins TRBV29-1 to TRBJ1-2; TRBD1 matches 7 bases. The V and J ends lost 0 bases and 4 bases, in that order; junction bases with no gene match: 5. The CDR3 has 14 amino acids. Looked up from germline, CDR1 is SQVTM and CDR2 is ANQGSEA. CDR3 loop: CSVEDVQGSYGYTF. In DNA, the CDR3 is TGCAGCGTTGAAGATGTACAGGGGTCCTATGGCTACACCTTC.

The chain has TRBV6-5 and TRBJ1-3; D unclear. CDR1 and CDR2 (germline): MNHEY, SVGAGI. The CDR3 loop spans 15 amino acids. V dropped 0 bases and J dropped 2 bases, with 8 bases sitting between them. The DNA for the CDR3 is TGTGCCAGCAGTTACTCGAGCGGCGCTGGAAACACCATATATTTT. It codes for CASSYSSGAGNTIYF.

The gene calls are TRBV24-1 and TRBJ2-7; 9 positions agree with TRBD1. The ends lost 4 bases at V and 0 bases at J; junction bases unmatched: 6. The V gene's germline CDR1 is KGHDR and CDR2 SFDVKD. This CDR3 has 16 amino acids. CDR3 sequence reads: CATSDRGQGGSYEQYF. CDR3 sequence (DNA): TGTGCCACCAGTGACCGGGGACAGGGAGGCTCCTACGAGCAGTACTTC.

This chain uses TRBV7-9 with TRBJ1-1, with D unclear. Germline V gene data show CDR1 as SEHNR and CDR2 as FQNEAQ (reference sequence). Trimming took 5 bases from V and 5 from J, leaving 12 bases between them. CDR3 length: 13 amino acids. CDR3 amino acids: CASSHSGGTEAFF. In DNA form, the CDR3 reads TGTGCCAGCAGCCACAGTGGAGGGACTGAAGCTTTCTTT. Filled out from reference TRBV7-9 and TRBJ1-1, the complete variable domain reads DTGVSQNPRHKITKRGQNVTFRCDPISEHNRLYWYRQTLGQGPEFLTYFQNEAQLEKSRLLSDRFSAERPKGSFSTLEIQRTEQGDSAMYLCASSHSGGTEAFFGQGTRLTVV.

This clonotype was seen ten or more times. The V call is TRBV6-2 or TRBV6-3, the J call TRBJ2-5; D not resolved. The CDR3 runs to 14 residues. Trimming pared 6 bases from V and 3 bases from J, leaving 14 bases between. Germline CDR1 and CDR2: MNHEY and SVGEGT. For the CDR3, the DNA is TGTGCCAGCAGCCGCAACCAGAGAGAAGAGACCCAGTACTTC. Protein sequence: CASSRNQREETQYF.

This clonotype was recorded many times. The CDR3 DNA follows: TGTGCCAGCAGTTTGTTGGAGGAGTACGAGCAGTACTTC. Amino acids: CASSLLEEYEQYF. The chain employs TRBV7-2 and TRBJ2-7; tentatively, D is TRBD2 (5 bases). CDR1 is SGHTA and CDR2 is FQGNSA in the germline V gene. V was shortened by 6 bases and J by 4 bases, with 13 bases between the two germline ends. The CDR3 is 13 residues long. Variable domain in full (rest from reference TRBV7-2 and TRBJ2-7): GAGVSQSPSNKVTEKGKDVELRCDPISGHTALYWYRQSLGQGLEFLIYFQGNSAPDKSGLPSDRFSAERTGGSVSTLTIQRTQQEDSAVYLCASSLLEEYEQYFGPGTRLTVT.

Ten or more counts support this clonotype. The CDR3: CASSLAQGAGDTQYF. The CDR3 nucleotides are TGTGCCAGCAGTTTAGCCCAGGGGGCTGGGGATACGCAGTATTTT. This chain links TRBV12-3 or TRBV12-4 with TRBJ2-3; 8 bases line up with TRBD1. The V gene end was trimmed by 0 bases and the J gene end by 6 bases; junction bases not matched to a gene: 5. CDR3 length: 15 amino acids.

This clonotype has only a few counts. The CDR3 nucleotides are TGTGCCAGCAGTCCCGGGGACAGGGCTAATGAAAAACTGTTTTTT. It yields the protein CASSPGDRANEKLFF. The rearrangement joins TRBV28 to TRBJ1-4; 9 nucleotides line up with TRBD1. J was trimmed by 3 bases and V by 5 bases; bases with no gene match: 4. CDR1 MDHEN and CDR2 SYDVKM come from the germline V gene. The CDR3 length is 15 residues.

The rearrangement links TRBV28 to TRBJ2-3, with D perhaps TRBD1 or TRBD2 (6 bases each). Per germline, CDR1 MDHEN and CDR2 SYDVKM. Trimming removed 7 bases from V and 3 bases from J, with 14 bases in between. This CDR3 contains 14 residues. CDR3 DNA sequence: TGTGCCAGCAAGGATAGGGGGGCAACAGATACGCAGTATTTT. It specifies CASKDRGATDTQYF.

V gene TRBV12-3 or TRBV12-4 combines with J gene TRBJ2-1; TRBD2 agrees at 13 bases. The CDR3 loop spans 17 amino acids. The V and J ends lost 3 bases and 4 bases, in that order; junction bases with no gene match: 6. The CDR3 here is CASSFPELAGGYNEQFF. CDR3 coding DNA: TGTGCCAGCAGTTTCCCAGAACTAGCGGGAGGGTACAATGAGCAGTTCTTC.

This clonotype appeared many times. V and J are TRBV7-2 and TRBJ2-2; D is undetermined. V shed 1 base and J shed 7 bases, with 16 bases lying between them. Germline CDR1 is SGHTA and CDR2 is FQGNSA. There are 16 residues in the CDR3. CDR3 loop: CASSLVPTRGFGELFF. In nucleotides, the CDR3 is TGTGCCAGCAGCTTAGTTCCGACCCGAGGATTCGGGGAGCTGTTTTTT.

This clonotype came up many times. The J gene is TRBJ2-7, the V gene TRBV7-2, with 7 bases that match TRBD2. CDR3 length: 15 residues. Germline CDR1 is SGHTA and CDR2 is FQGNSA. V was pared by 0 bases and J by 1 base, with 3 bases of the junction left unmatched. CDR3 coding DNA: TGTGCCAGCAGCTTAGCTAGCGGGCCGTCCTACGAGCAGTACTTC. Its translation: CASSLASGPSYEQYF.

Details on this clonotype: A much larger clone differs from this one at a single base, so this may be a read error. The CDR3 carries no conserved terminal phenylalanine or tryptophan, so it likely arises from a read error. DNA for the CDR3: TGTGCCACCAGCCCAGGACAGGGTGGAATGAACACTGAAGCTTTCTTG. Its translation: CATSPGQGGMNTEAFL. The chain carries TRBV15 and TRBJ1-1, with 8 positions matching TRBD1. The CDR3 totals 16 residues. The ends lost 5 bases at V and 0 bases at J; junction bases unmatched: 8. Germline CDR1 and CDR2: LNHNV and YYDKDF (reference sequence).

In this sample, this clonotype turned up a few times. The V call is TRBV7-9, the J call TRBJ2-3; D is ambiguous. Germline V lookup: CDR1 SEHNR, CDR2 FQNEAQ (reference sequence). With 0 bases removed from V and 4 bases from J, the gap between germline ends came to 8 bases. This CDR3 contains 14 residues. The CDR3 here is CASSLAPAPDTQYF. The CDR3 DNA follows: TGTGCCAGCAGCTTAGCCCCAGCGCCAGATACGCAGTATTTT. Combining the CDR3 with reference TRBV7-9 and TRBJ2-3 gives the whole variable domain DTGVSQNPRHKITKRGQNVTFRCDPISEHNRLYWYRQTLGQGPEFLTYFQNEAQLEKSRLLSDRFSAERPKGSFSTLEIQRTEQGDSAMYLCASSLAPAPDTQYFGPGTRLTVL.